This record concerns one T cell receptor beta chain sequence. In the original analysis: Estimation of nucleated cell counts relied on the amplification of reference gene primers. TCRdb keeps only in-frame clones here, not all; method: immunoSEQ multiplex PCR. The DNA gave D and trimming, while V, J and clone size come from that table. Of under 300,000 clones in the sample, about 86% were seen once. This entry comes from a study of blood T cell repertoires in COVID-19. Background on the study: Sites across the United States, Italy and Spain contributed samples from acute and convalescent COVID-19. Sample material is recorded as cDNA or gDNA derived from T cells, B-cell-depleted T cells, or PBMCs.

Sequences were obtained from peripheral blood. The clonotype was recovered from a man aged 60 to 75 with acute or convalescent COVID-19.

The CDR3 region is CASSQDSGHPTFSNQPQHF. DNA of the CDR3: TGTGCCAGCAGCCAAGATTCGGGACACCCAACATTTAGCAATCAGCCCCAGCATTTT. The V and J genes are TRBV3-1 (or the pseudogene TRBV3-2) and TRBJ1-5; D possibly corresponds to TRBD1 (6 bases). Between the trimmed V and J ends, which lost 0 bases and 0 bases, there was a span of 18 bases. Per germline, CDR1 LGHDT and CDR2 YNNKEL (reference sequence). This CDR3 contains 19 residues.